These T cell receptor beta chains were read from a single sample in a study of T cells in Graves' hyperthyroidism and ophthalmopathy. TCRdb passed the multiplex PCR reads through MiXCR, listing each CDR3 protein once. The sample lists some 440,000 distinct CDR3 sequences; approximately 15% were seen once. The specimen was blood. These receptor sequences come from a woman younger than 30 with Graves' hyperthyroidism. CDR3s include the opening cysteine and the closing phenylalanine or tryptophan. Each record gives: V gene, CDR3 protein.

>TRBV9
CASSVGQTNEQYF
>TRBV12-5
CASGFPGTGHEQYF
>TRBV27
CASSSTSGVSSYNEQFF
>TRBV28
CASSVGGASTDTQYF
>TRBV30
CAWSAGCEQYF
>TRBV6-1
CASSAGTSGRVGELFF
>TRBV2
CASTKGLAKTYNEQFF
>TRBV7-9
CASRHTGVETQYF
>TRBV15
CATSRGTGQPYNSPLHF
>TRBV2
CASSPRRDRGEQYF
>TRBV6-5
CASSYSWMNTEAFF
>TRBV6-1
CASSSGGTYEQFF
>TRBV19
CASSIGLPSIGAFF
>TRBV4-1
CASSQERARSLANTGELFF
>TRBV9
CASSVGTVGNTEAFF
>TRBV11-3
CASSFSVTGELFF
>TRBV10-3
CAISESTRGGETQYF
>TRBV6-1
CASILTADQPQHF
>TRBV6-1
CASSGQPGYYGYTF
>TRBV12-3/TRBV12-4
CASNLGRSGGYTF
>TRBV6-2/TRBV6-3
CASRTGQGAGEQYF
>TRBV18
CASSPPRAEAFF
>TRBV30
CAWGQGDTEAFF